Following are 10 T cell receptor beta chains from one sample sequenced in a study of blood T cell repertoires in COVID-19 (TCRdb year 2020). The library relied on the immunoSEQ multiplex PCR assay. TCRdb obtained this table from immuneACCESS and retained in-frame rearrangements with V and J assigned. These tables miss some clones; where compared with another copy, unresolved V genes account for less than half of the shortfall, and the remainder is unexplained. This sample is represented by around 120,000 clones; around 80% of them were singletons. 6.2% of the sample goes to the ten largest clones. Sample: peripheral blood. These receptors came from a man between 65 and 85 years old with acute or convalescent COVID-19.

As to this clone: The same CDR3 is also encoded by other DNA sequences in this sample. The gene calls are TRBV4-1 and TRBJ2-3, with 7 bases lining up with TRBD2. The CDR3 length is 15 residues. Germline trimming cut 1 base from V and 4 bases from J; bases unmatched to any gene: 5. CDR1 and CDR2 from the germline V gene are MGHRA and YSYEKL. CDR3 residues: CASSQVAGESDTQYF. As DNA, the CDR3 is TGCGCCAGCAGCCAAGTTGCGGGAGAGTCAGATACGCAGTATTTT.

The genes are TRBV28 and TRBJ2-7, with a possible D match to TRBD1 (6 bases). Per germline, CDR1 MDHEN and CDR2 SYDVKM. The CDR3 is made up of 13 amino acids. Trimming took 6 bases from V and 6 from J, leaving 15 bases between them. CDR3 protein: CASSPGDGGEQYF. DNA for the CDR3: TGTGCCAGCAGCCCAGGGGACGGAGGCGAGCAGTACTTC.

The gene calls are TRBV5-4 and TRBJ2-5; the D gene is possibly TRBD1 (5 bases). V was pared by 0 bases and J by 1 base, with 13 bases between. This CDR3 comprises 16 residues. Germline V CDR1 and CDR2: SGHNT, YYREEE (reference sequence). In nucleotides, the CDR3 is TGTGCCAGCAGCTTGGGGGCGAGACAGATCCAAGAGACCCAGTACTTC. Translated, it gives CASSLGARQIQETQYF.

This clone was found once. The CDR3 DNA is TGCAGCACATCACCCAGGGCCGGGGAGACCCAGTACTTC. Protein sequence: CSTSPRAGETQYF. V and J are TRBV29-1 and TRBJ2-5; D possibly corresponds to TRBD1 (5 bases). The CDR3 runs to 13 residues. Trimming took off 8 bases at V and 5 bases at J, with 18 bases between the two ends. Germline V gene sequence: CDR1 SQVTM, CDR2 ANQGSEA.

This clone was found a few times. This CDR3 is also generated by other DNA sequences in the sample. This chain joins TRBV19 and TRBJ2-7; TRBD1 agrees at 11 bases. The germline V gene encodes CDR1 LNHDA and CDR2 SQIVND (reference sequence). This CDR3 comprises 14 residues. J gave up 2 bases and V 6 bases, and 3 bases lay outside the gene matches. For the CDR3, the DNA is TGTGCCAGTAGGGGGACAGGGGGGCCCTACGAGCAGTACTTC. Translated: CASRGTGGPYEQYF.

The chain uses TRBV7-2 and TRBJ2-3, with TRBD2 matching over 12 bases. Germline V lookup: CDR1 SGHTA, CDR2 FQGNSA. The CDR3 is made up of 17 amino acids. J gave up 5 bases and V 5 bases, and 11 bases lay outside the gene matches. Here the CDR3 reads CASSQSRTSGAIDTQYF. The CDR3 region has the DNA TGTGCCAGCAGCCAAAGCCGGACTAGCGGGGCGATAGATACGCAGTATTTT.

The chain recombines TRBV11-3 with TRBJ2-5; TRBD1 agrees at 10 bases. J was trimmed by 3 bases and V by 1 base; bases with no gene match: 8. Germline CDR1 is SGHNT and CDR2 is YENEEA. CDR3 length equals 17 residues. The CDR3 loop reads CASSLGADRGHKETQYF. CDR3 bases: TGTGCCAGCAGCTTAGGAGCAGACAGGGGGCATAAAGAGACCCAGTACTTC.

This CDR3 is CASSVDPDRSSYEQYF. In nucleotides, the CDR3 is TGTGCCAGCAGCGTAGACCCGGACAGGAGCTCCTACGAGCAGTACTTC. The chain links TRBV9 to TRBJ2-7, with 7 bases lining up with TRBD1. V was pared by 0 bases and J by 0 bases, with 6 bases of the junction left unmatched. The CDR3 extends over 16 amino acids. Germline V CDR1 and CDR2: SGDLS, YYNGEE. The full variable domain, completed using reference TRBV9 and TRBJ2-7, is DSGVTQTPKHLITATGQRVTLRCSPRSGDLSVYWYQQSLDQGLQFLIQYYNGEERAKGNILERFSAQQFPDLHSELNLSSLELGDSALYFCASSVDPDRSSYEQYFGPGTRLTVT.

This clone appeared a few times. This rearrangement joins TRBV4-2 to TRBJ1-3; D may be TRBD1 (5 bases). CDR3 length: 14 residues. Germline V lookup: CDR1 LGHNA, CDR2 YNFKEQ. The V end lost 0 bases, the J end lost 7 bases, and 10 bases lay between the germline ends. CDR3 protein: CASSQDAGPNTIYF. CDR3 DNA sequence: TGTGCCAGCAGCCAAGATGCAGGGCCGAACACCATATATTTT.

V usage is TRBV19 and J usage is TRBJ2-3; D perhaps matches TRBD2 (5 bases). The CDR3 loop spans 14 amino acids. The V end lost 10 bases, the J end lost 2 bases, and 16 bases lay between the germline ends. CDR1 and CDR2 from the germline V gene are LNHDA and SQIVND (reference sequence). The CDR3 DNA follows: TGTGCCACCAAAGATGGGGAGCACACAGATACGCAGTATTTT. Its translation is CATKDGEHTDTQYF.